Listed below are T cell receptor beta chains from one sample, sequenced in a study of T cell responses to AZD1222 COVID-19 vaccine. Using immunoSEQ multiplex PCR, the repertoire was profiled, and TCRdb retains in-frame clones only, with some absent. The table lists approximately 74,000 clones, about 82% of them singletons, with 2.5% to 3% in the top ten. This specimen consisted of peripheral blood, obtained on day 0 of AZD1222 vaccination. These receptors originate from an adult in good health. CDR3s include the opening cysteine and the closing phenylalanine or tryptophan. The D gene is left open where the match is weak. Rows may omit the clone size; those that give it use once, few, many or a size class.

>.|TRBV4-3|TRBJ2-1|few
TGCGCCAGCAGCCAAGATCGAGTAGGGTTGGGTGAGCAGTTCTTC
CASSQDRVGLGEQFF
>.|TRBV7-2|TRBJ1-4|.
TGTGCCAGCAGCGCAAATGTGGGAACTAATGAAAAACTGTTTTTT
CASSANVGTNEKLFF
>TRBD1|TRBV12-5|TRBJ1-1|.
TGTGCTAGTGGTTCCCCCGCAGGGGGTTGGACTGAAGCTTTCTTT
CASGSPAGGWTEAFF
>.|TRBV7-2|TRBJ2-7|.
TGTGCCAGCAGTGGTAGCCCCCAATCACCCGAGCAGTACTTC
CASSGSPQSPEQYF
>.|TRBV4-1|TRBJ2-3|.
TGCGCCAGCAGCCTCGGTGGGGACCCTTTCACAGATACGCAGTATTTT
CASSLGGDPFTDTQYF
>.|TRBV3-1/TRBV3-2|TRBJ2-7|.
TGTGCCAGCAGCCAAGAGCCGGGACATCTCTACGAGCAGTACTTC
CASSQEPGHLYEQYF
>.|TRBV5-6|TRBJ1-4|.
TGTGCCAGCAGTCCCGAGTACGGTGAAAAACTGTTTTTT
CASSPEYGEKLFF
>TRBD1|TRBV5-1|TRBJ1-4|.
TGCGCCAGCGGAACAGGGGATGCAACTAATGAAAAACTGTTTTTT
CASGTGDATNEKLFF
>TRBD2|TRBV3-1/TRBV3-2|TRBJ2-1|.
TGTGCCAGCAGCCAAGACGCTAGCGGAGGAAATGAGCAGTTCTTC
CASSQDASGGNEQFF
>TRBD1|TRBV18|TRBJ2-1|.
TGTGCCAGCTCACCAGACAGGGTCTCCTACAATGAGCAGTTCTTC
CASSPDRVSYNEQFF